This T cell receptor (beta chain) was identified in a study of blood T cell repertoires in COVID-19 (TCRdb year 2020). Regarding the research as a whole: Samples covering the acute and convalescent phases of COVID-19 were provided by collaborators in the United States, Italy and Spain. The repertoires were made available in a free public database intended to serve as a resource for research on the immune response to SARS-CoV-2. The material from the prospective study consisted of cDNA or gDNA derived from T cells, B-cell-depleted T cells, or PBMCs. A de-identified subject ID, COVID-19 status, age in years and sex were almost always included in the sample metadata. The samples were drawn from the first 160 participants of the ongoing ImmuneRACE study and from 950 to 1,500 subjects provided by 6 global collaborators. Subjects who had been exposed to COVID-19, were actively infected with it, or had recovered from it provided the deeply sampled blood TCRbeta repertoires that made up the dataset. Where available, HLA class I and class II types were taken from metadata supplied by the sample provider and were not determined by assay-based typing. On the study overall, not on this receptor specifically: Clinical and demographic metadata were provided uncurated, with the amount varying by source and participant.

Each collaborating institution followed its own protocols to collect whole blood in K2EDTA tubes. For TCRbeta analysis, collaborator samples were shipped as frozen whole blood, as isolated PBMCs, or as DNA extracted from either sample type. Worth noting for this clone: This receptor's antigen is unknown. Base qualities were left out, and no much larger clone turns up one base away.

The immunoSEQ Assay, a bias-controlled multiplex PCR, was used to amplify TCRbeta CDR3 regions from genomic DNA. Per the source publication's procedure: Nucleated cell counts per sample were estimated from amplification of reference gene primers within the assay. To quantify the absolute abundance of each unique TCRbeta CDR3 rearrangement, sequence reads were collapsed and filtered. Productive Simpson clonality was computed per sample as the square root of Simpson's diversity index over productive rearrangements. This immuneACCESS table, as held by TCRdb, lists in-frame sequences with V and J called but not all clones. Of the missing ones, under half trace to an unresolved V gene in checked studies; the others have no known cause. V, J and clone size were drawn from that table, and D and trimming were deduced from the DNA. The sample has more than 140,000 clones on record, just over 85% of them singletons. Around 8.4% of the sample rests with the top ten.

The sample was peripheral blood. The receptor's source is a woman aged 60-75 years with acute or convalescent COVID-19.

The sequenced DNA: TGTGCCAGCAGTTTACCTCAACGGGGGGATACGCAGTATTTT. This sequence encodes CASSLPQRGDTQYF. Here the chain combines TRBV28 and TRBJ2-3; D gene: possibly TRBD2, on 6 matching bases. The trim is 2 bases for V and 6 bases for J, with a gap of 12 bases between the germline ends. Based on the germline V gene, the CDR1 and CDR2 sequences are MDHEN and SYDVKM. The CDR3 measures 14 amino acids from cysteine to phenylalanine. Only the CDR3 part of the read is kept: 42 bases, read in frame from the first base.